Listed below are T cell receptor beta chains from one sample, sequenced in a study of glioma-infiltrating T cells. MiXCR, run by TCRdb on the multiplex PCR reads, gives a single entry per CDR3 protein. In the table there are about 190,000 distinct CDR3 sequences, over 25% of which are singletons. Sequencing was carried out using glioma tissue, nonneoplastic brain tissue, or PBMCs (not recorded which). The receptors shown here come from a human donor with low-grade glioma or glioblastoma, undergoing nonglioma brain surgery, or in good health (not recorded which). Both conserved end residues are part of each CDR3. A D gene is named only where the DNA matches it firmly. Clone size appears in some rows only: once, few, many, or a class for an expanded clone.

d_call: -; clone_size: -; v_call: TRBV12-3/TRBV12-4; j_call: TRBJ2-1; cdr3_aa: CASSLFPRYEQFF; cdr3_nt: TGTGCCAGCAGTTTATTCCCCCGCTATGAGCAGTTCTTC
d_call: TRBD1; clone_size: few; v_call: TRBV9; j_call: TRBJ1-4; cdr3_aa: CASSSYRGANEKLFF; cdr3_nt: TGTGCCAGCAGCAGTTACAGGGGAGCTAATGAAAAACTGTTTTTT
d_call: -; clone_size: -; v_call: TRBV30; j_call: TRBJ2-7; cdr3_aa: CAWSFGGEDEQYF; cdr3_nt: TGTGCCTGGAGTTTCGGGGGAGAGGACGAGCAGTACTTC
d_call: -; clone_size: -; v_call: TRBV7-9; j_call: TRBJ2-1; cdr3_aa: CASSPPLYLGGQHSYEQFF; cdr3_nt: TGTGCCAGCAGCCCCCCGTTGTATCTGGGGGGACAGCACTCCTATGAGCAGTTCTTC
d_call: TRBD1; clone_size: -; v_call: TRBV30; j_call: TRBJ2-7; cdr3_aa: CAWTEGQAYEQYF; cdr3_nt: TGTGCCTGGACAGAGGGACAGGCATACGAGCAGTACTTC
d_call: -; clone_size: many; v_call: TRBV20-1; j_call: TRBJ2-7; cdr3_aa: CSASKAGPQTRNSYEQYF; cdr3_nt: TGCAGTGCTAGCAAGGCGGGACCTCAAACCAGGAACTCCTACGAGCAGTACTTC
d_call: TRBD2; clone_size: many; v_call: TRBV20-1; j_call: TRBJ2-3; cdr3_aa: CSAYSGLGTDTQYF; cdr3_nt: TGCAGTGCTTATAGCGGGCTTGGGACAGATACGCAGTATTTT
d_call: -; clone_size: many; v_call: TRBV5-1; j_call: TRBJ2-3; cdr3_aa: CASSLVGEGTDTQYF; cdr3_nt: TGCGCCAGCAGCTTGGTTGGGGAGGGCACAGATACGCAGTATTTT
d_call: TRBD1; clone_size: many; v_call: TRBV27; j_call: TRBJ2-7; cdr3_aa: CASSWDRANEQYF; cdr3_nt: TGTGCCAGCAGTTGGGACAGGGCGAACGAGCAGTACTTC
d_call: TRBD1; clone_size: few; v_call: TRBV7-9; j_call: TRBJ1-2; cdr3_aa: CASSHRQGLNYGYTF; cdr3_nt: TGTGCCAGCAGCCACCGACAGGGGCTTAACTATGGCTACACCTTC
d_call: -; clone_size: -; v_call: TRBV30; j_call: TRBJ2-7; cdr3_aa: CAWVHFSGANSYEQYF; cdr3_nt: TGTGCCTGGGTACACTTTAGCGGAGCAAATTCCTACGAGCAGTACTTC
d_call: -; clone_size: few; v_call: TRBV18; j_call: TRBJ2-7; cdr3_aa: CASSPEAGMHEQYF; cdr3_nt: TGTGCCAGCTCTCCCGAGGCGGGGATGCACGAGCAGTACTTC
d_call: TRBD1; clone_size: -; v_call: TRBV3-1; j_call: TRBJ2-7; cdr3_aa: CASSPPDRNEQYF; cdr3_nt: TGTGCCAGCAGCCCCCCGGACAGGAACGAGCAGTACTTC
d_call: TRBD1; clone_size: many; v_call: TRBV7-9; j_call: TRBJ1-2; cdr3_aa: CASSLTTGDGYTF; cdr3_nt: TGTGCCAGCAGCTTGACTACAGGGGATGGCTACACCTTC
d_call: TRBD1; clone_size: -; v_call: TRBV29-1; j_call: TRBJ2-1; cdr3_aa: CSALQGTYNEQFF; cdr3_nt: TGCAGCGCCTTACAGGGGACCTACAATGAGCAGTTCTTC
d_call: -; clone_size: -; v_call: TRBV19; j_call: TRBJ2-5; cdr3_aa: CASSIVRDETQYF; cdr3_nt: TGTGCCAGTAGTATAGTCCGGGACGAGACCCAGTACTTC
d_call: TRBD1; clone_size: many; v_call: TRBV6-6; j_call: TRBJ1-2; cdr3_aa: CASSYSGQLRYF; cdr3_nt: TGTGCCAGCAGTTACTCGGGACAGCTGAGGTACTTC
d_call: -; clone_size: many; v_call: TRBV4-3; j_call: TRBJ1-1; cdr3_aa: CASSQVSQRGTEAFF; cdr3_nt: TGCGCCAGCAGCCAAGTGTCACAGCGTGGGACTGAAGCTTTCTTT
d_call: -; clone_size: -; v_call: TRBV3-1; j_call: TRBJ1-4; cdr3_aa: CASSQHGTDEKLFF; cdr3_nt: TGTGCCAGCAGCCAACATGGAACAGACGAAAAACTGTTTTTT
d_call: -; clone_size: -; v_call: TRBV2; j_call: TRBJ2-5; cdr3_aa: CASSPGAGVVGQETQYF; cdr3_nt: TGTGCCAGCAGTCCGGGGGCGGGAGTGGTAGGCCAAGAGACCCAGTACTTC
d_call: -; clone_size: many; v_call: TRBV20-1; j_call: TRBJ2-3; cdr3_aa: CSASGWADTQYF; cdr3_nt: TGCAGTGCGTCCGGGTGGGCAGATACGCAGTATTTT
d_call: TRBD1; clone_size: -; v_call: TRBV5-4; j_call: TRBJ1-4; cdr3_aa: CASTKTGTGEKLFF; cdr3_nt: TGTGCCAGCACCAAAACCGGGACAGGGGAAAAACTGTTTTTT
d_call: -; clone_size: many; v_call: TRBV15; j_call: TRBJ2-1; cdr3_aa: CATSRDQAAYNEQFF; cdr3_nt: TGTGCCACCAGCAGAGATCAGGCAGCCTACAATGAGCAGTTCTTC
d_call: TRBD2; clone_size: few; v_call: TRBV19; j_call: TRBJ2-1; cdr3_aa: CASSIGITSGSVDEQFF; cdr3_nt: TGTGCCAGTAGTATAGGGATTACTAGCGGGAGTGTCGATGAGCAGTTCTTC
d_call: -; clone_size: -; v_call: TRBV6-5; j_call: TRBJ2-5; cdr3_aa: CASLPGGGKTQYF; cdr3_nt: TGTGCCAGCTTACCTGGGGGTGGAAAAACCCAGTACTTC
d_call: TRBD2; clone_size: many; v_call: TRBV7-2; j_call: TRBJ2-3; cdr3_aa: CASSSAAAGAPDTQYF; cdr3_nt: TGTGCCAGCAGCTCGGCCGCGGCGGGAGCTCCAGATACGCAGTATTTT
d_call: -; clone_size: many; v_call: TRBV27; j_call: TRBJ2-5; cdr3_aa: CASSLNGRGKTQYF; cdr3_nt: TGTGCCAGCAGTTTAAACGGCAGGGGTAAGACCCAGTACTTC
d_call: -; clone_size: few; v_call: TRBV13; j_call: TRBJ1-5; cdr3_aa: CASSVGLGNQPQHF; cdr3_nt: TGTGCCAGCAGCGTGGGGTTGGGCAATCAGCCCCAGCATTTT
d_call: -; clone_size: few; v_call: TRBV14; j_call: TRBJ1-2; cdr3_aa: CASSQDRWGYTF; cdr3_nt: TGTGCCAGCAGCCAAGATAGGTGGGGCTACACCTTC
d_call: -; clone_size: many; v_call: TRBV29-1; j_call: TRBJ1-1; cdr3_aa: CSVEPGYTEAFF; cdr3_nt: TGCAGCGTTGAGCCCGGATACACTGAAGCTTTCTTT
d_call: -; clone_size: many; v_call: TRBV10-3; j_call: TRBJ2-3; cdr3_aa: CAISESIGLDTQYF; cdr3_nt: TGTGCCATCAGTGAGTCAATAGGCCTAGATACGCAGTATTTT